These 16 T cell receptor beta chains were sequenced from one sample in a study of blood T cell repertoires in COVID-19. Repertoires were generated with immunoSEQ multiplex PCR, while TCRdb's copy carries only in-frame clones and drops some. The sample contains around 230,000 clones, approximately 85% of which appear only once. The specimen was peripheral blood. These receptors all come from a man aged 45 to 65 with COVID-19, enrolled during active disease.

Comment on this clone: The sample contains more than one DNA sequence encoding this CDR3. CDR3 amino acids: CASSTRQGDYGYTF. The CDR3 DNA reads as TGTGCCAGTAGTACCCGACAGGGAGACTATGGCTACACCTTC. This rearrangement joins TRBV19 to TRBJ1-2, with TRBD1 matching over 7 bases. Per germline, CDR1 LNHDA and CDR2 SQIVND (reference sequence). The CDR3 totals 14 residues. V lost 4 bases and J lost 3; bases outside the gene matches: 5.

This clone occurred a few times. The chain is built from TRBV10-3 and TRBJ1-5; 7 bases map to TRBD1. The CDR3 sequence is 16 residues long. J lost 8 bases, V lost 0 bases, and 10 bases had no gene match. Germline-derived CDR1 and CDR2 are ENHRY and SYGVKD. This CDR3 reads CAISESLTGSNEPQHF. The CDR3 nucleotides read TGTGCCATCAGTGAGTCGTTGACAGGGAGTAATGAGCCCCAGCATTTT.

The chain uses TRBV10-3 and TRBJ1-5, with D uncertain. Trimming took off 0 bases at V and 6 bases at J, with 9 bases between the two ends. The CDR3 runs 14 residues. Looked up from germline, CDR1 is ENHRY and CDR2 is SYGVKD. The CDR3, as DNA: TGTGCCATCAGTGAGTCGACGGGGTTTCAGCCCCAGCATTTT. This gives the protein CAISESTGFQPQHF.

The sample holds one count of this clone. The chain is built from TRBV11-2 and TRBJ2-5; weak D call: TRBD1 (5 bases). Per germline, CDR1 SGHAT and CDR2 FQNNGV. Trimming took off 5 bases at V and 4 bases at J, with 14 bases between the two ends. CDR3 size: 14 residues. The CDR3 sequence is CASSTHERGETQYF. Here the CDR3 DNA reads TGTGCCAGCAGCACGCACGAAAGGGGAGAGACCCAGTACTTC.

This clone was counted once. The rearrangement joins TRBV7-6 to TRBJ1-2; no definite D call. V was clipped by 4 bases and J by 6 bases, with 12 bases between them. Germline V CDR1 and CDR2: SGHVS, FNYEAQ. CDR3 length equals 13 residues. The CDR3 protein is CASSYKGGHGYTF. The DNA of the CDR3 is TGTGCCAGCAGCTACAAGGGAGGTCATGGCTACACCTTC.

The chain combines TRBV28 with TRBJ1-1; D is unclear. V was shortened by 3 bases and J by 4 bases, with 6 bases between the two germline ends. Per the germline V gene, CDR1 is MDHEN and CDR2 is SYDVKM. CDR3 length: 12 residues. The DNA of the CDR3 is TGTGCCAGCAGTTTTTTGGCCACTGAAGCTTTCTTT. Translated, it gives CASSFLATEAFF.

This clone was seen only a few times. This chain links TRBV7-9 with TRBJ1-2; D is uncertain. CDR1 and CDR2 (germline): SEHNR, FQNEAQ (reference sequence). This CDR3 has 11 amino acids. With 2 bases removed from V and 5 bases from J, the gap between germline ends came to 3 bases. As DNA, the CDR3 is TGTGCCAGCAGCTTAACATATGGCTACACCTTC. Its protein product is CASSLTYGYTF.

On this clone itself: Other DNA sequences in this specimen translate into the identical CDR3. In DNA form, the CDR3 reads TGTGCCATCAGTGATTTACAGGTTAACTATGGCTACACCTTC. This sequence encodes CAISDLQVNYGYTF. The chain carries TRBV10-3 and TRBJ1-2; D may be TRBD1 (5 bases). The CDR3 is 14 residues long. The germline V gene has CDR1 ENHRY and CDR2 SYGVKD. Trimming removed 3 bases from V and 1 base from J, with 9 bases in between.

This chain links TRBV7-3 with TRBJ2-1, with 10 nucleotides matching TRBD1. Germline V gene data show CDR1 as SGHTA and CDR2 as FQGTGA. The CDR3 covers 16 residues. The V gene end was trimmed by 1 base and the J gene end by 8 bases; junction bases not matched to a gene: 8. The CDR3 nucleotides read TGTGCCAGCAGCTTAAACGGAGGGACAGGGGCGCATGAGCAGTTCTTC. Translated: CASSLNGGTGAHEQFF.

This sequence joins TRBV27 and TRBJ1-6; 8 bases fit TRBD1. The ends lost 10 bases at V and 3 bases at J; junction bases unmatched: 5. Germline CDR1 and CDR2: MNHEY and SMNVEV (reference sequence). This CDR3 has 14 amino acids. The CDR3 reads CATKTGDYNSPLHF. CDR3 coding DNA: TGTGCCACCAAGACAGGGGACTATAATTCACCCCTCCACTTT.

The chain joins TRBV5-1 to TRBJ1-4, with D maybe TRBD1 (5 bases). There are 16 residues in the CDR3. V lost 1 base, J lost 3 bases, and 13 bases lay in between. Germline CDR1 reads SGHRS; CDR2 reads YFSETQ. The CDR3 protein is CASSLLGQGANEKLFF. CDR3 coding DNA: TGCGCCAGCAGCTTGCTCGGGCAGGGCGCTAATGAAAAACTGTTTTTT.

The V gene is TRBV9, the J gene TRBJ2-7; 7 bases are shared with TRBD1. The V segment lost 4 bases and the J segment 3 bases; nucleotides outside the gene matches: 13. The CDR3 is 16 amino acids. Looked up from germline, CDR1 is SGDLS and CDR2 is YYNGEE. The CDR3 coding sequence is TGTGCCAGCAGCTCCCTCGGGGACAGTCGAATCTACGAGCAGTACTTC. Protein: CASSSLGDSRIYEQYF.

DNA of the CDR3: TGTGCCAGCAGTTCCCGGTTTGGGACAGGGTTATATCAGCCCCAGCATTTT. Protein sequence: CASSSRFGTGLYQPQHF. The chain carries TRBV27 and TRBJ1-5, with 9 positions matching TRBD1. The germline gives CDR1 MNHEY, CDR2 SMNVEV (reference sequence). CDR3 length: 17 residues. The V segment lost 4 bases and the J segment 5 bases; nucleotides outside the gene matches: 12.

V and J are TRBV5-1 and TRBJ1-1; D not certain. The CDR3 length is 16 residues. Per germline, CDR1 SGHRS and CDR2 YFSETQ. With 0 bases removed from V and 0 bases from J, the gap between germline ends came to 12 bases. CDR3 protein: CASSLVQVSMNTEAFF. The CDR3 DNA is TGCGCCAGCAGCTTGGTTCAGGTGTCCATGAACACTGAAGCTTTCTTT.

J is TRBJ2-5 and V is TRBV6-6; 9 nucleotides line up with TRBD1. This CDR3 has 15 amino acids. The germline V gene has CDR1 MNHNY and CDR2 SVGAGI (reference sequence). J was trimmed by 5 bases and V by 6 bases; bases with no gene match: 10. CDR3 DNA sequence: TGTGCCAGCAGCCCCGCCCTCGACAGGGGGGAGACCCAGTACTTC. Translating gives CASSPALDRGETQYF.

The chain uses TRBV5-1 and TRBJ1-4; maybe TRBD1 (5 bases). Germline loops: CDR1 SGHRS, CDR2 YFSETQ. The V gene lost 4 bases and the J gene lost 2 bases, with 12 bases spanning the gap. CDR3 length: 15 amino acids. CDR3 sequence (DNA): TGCGCCAGCAGCAGTTCAGGGAACACTAATGAAAAACTGTTTTTT. Protein product: CASSSSGNTNEKLFF.